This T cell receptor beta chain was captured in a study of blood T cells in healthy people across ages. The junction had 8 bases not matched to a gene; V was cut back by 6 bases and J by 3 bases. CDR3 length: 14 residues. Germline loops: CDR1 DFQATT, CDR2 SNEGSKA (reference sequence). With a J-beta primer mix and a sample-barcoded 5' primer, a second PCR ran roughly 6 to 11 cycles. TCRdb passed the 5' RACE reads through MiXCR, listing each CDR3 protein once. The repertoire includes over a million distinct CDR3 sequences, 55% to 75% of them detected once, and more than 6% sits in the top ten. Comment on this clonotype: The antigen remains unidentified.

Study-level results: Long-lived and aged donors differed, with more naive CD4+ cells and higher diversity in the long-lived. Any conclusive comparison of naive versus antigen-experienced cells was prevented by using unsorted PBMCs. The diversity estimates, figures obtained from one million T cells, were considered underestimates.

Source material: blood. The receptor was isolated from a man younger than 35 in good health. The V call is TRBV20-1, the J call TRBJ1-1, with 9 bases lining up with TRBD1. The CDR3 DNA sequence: TGCAGTGCCCCGACAGGGGGGATGTACACTGAAGCTTTCTTT. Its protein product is CSAPTGGMYTEAFF.